These 27 T cell receptor beta chains originate from one sample sequenced in a study of shared clonotypes between healthy human individuals. TCRdb keeps only in-frame clones here, not all; method: immunoSEQ multiplex PCR. This sample has about 460,000 clones, with 70% to 80% found just once. The sample was PBMCs. The source of these receptors is a middle-aged woman in good health. Some clones in this sample may be carry-over from other donors' samples.

This clone was observed a handful of times. The chain couples TRBV4-2 to TRBJ2-1; no clear D gene. The germline V and J ends were trimmed by 0 bases and 0 bases, with 12 bases remaining between them. CDR3 length: 17 amino acids. In germline, CDR1 is LGHNA, CDR2 YNFKEQ. The CDR3 nucleotides read TGTGCCAGCAGCCAAGATTCTAGGACCCGCTCCTACAATGAGCAGTTCTTC. Translation gives CASSQDSRTRSYNEQFF.

Notes on this clone: The sample holds other DNA sequences that translate to the same CDR3. The chain links TRBV10-3 to TRBJ1-2; D call uncertain. CDR3 size: 14 residues. V shed 4 bases and J shed 5 bases, with 14 bases lying between them. Germline-derived CDR1 and CDR2 are ENHRY and SYGVKD. The CDR3 nucleotides are TGTGCCATCAGTGTGCAGACTGGCCTTTATGGCTACACCTTC. It is translated as CAISVQTGLYGYTF.

This clone was seen at least ten times. J is TRBJ2-7 and V is TRBV5-1; TRBD1 might be the D (5 bases). Germline lookup yields CDR1 SGHRS and CDR2 YFSETQ. CDR3 length: 15 residues. Deletions cut 0 bases from V and 3 bases from J, with 13 bases between. The CDR3 nucleotides are TGCGCCAGCAGCTTGGGACCCCAGGACATCTACGAGCAGTACTTC. Amino acid sequence: CASSLGPQDIYEQYF.

This chain joins TRBV6-5 and TRBJ2-7, with D unresolved. The germline V gene encodes CDR1 MNHEY and CDR2 SVGAGI. There are 12 residues in the CDR3. The V end lost 2 bases, the J end lost 7 bases, and 9 bases lay between the germline ends. Here the CDR3 reads CASSYPDGEQYF. Written as DNA, the CDR3 is TGTGCCAGCAGTTACCCCGATGGAGAGCAGTACTTC.

The chain links TRBV5-1 to TRBJ1-1; TRBD1 might be the D (5 bases). This CDR3 is built from 15 residues. Per the germline V gene, CDR1 is SGHRS and CDR2 is YFSETQ. V shed 0 bases and J shed 1 base, with 10 bases lying between them. In DNA form, the CDR3 reads TGCGCCAGCAGCTTGGTGTGGGGCCAGAACACTGAAGCTTTCTTT. Translated: CASSLVWGQNTEAFF.

The chain joins TRBV5-1 to TRBJ2-7, with a possible D match to TRBD2 (6 bases). The germline V and J ends were trimmed by 6 bases and 5 bases, with 18 bases remaining between them. This CDR3 spans 14 amino acids. The germline V gene has CDR1 SGHRS and CDR2 YFSETQ. The CDR3 here is CASTPNGGRDEQYF. The CDR3, as DNA: TGCGCCAGCACCCCCAACGGAGGGCGCGACGAGCAGTACTTC.

Note on this clone: A far bigger clonotype differs at one base, so this is likely a read error. This chain connects TRBV27 to TRBJ1-2; D is unresolved. Looked up from germline, CDR1 is MNHEY and CDR2 is SMNVEV (reference sequence). The CDR3 spans 14 residues. The CDR3 region is CASSLRGPNYGYAF. The CDR3 DNA reads as TGTGCCAGCAGTTTACGCGGCCCTAACTATGGCTACGCCTTC.

The chain recombines TRBV30 with TRBJ1-5; maybe TRBD1 (6 bases). The CDR3 runs 15 residues. Trimming took off 1 base at V and 0 bases at J, with 10 bases between the two ends. Germline V gene sequence: CDR1 GTSNPN, CDR2 SVGIG (reference sequence). The CDR3 DNA reads as TGTGCCTGGAGTGGACAGGTGTATAGCAATCAGCCCCAGCATTTT. Translated: CAWSGQVYSNQPQHF.

The rearrangement uses TRBV27 and TRBJ2-1, with unresolved D. The germline CDR1 and CDR2 sequences are MNHEY and SMNVEV (reference sequence). This CDR3 contains 14 residues. Trimming stripped 2 bases from V and 1 base from J, with 6 bases between. CDR3 sequence reads: CASSLKLSYNEQFF. The CDR3 nucleotides read TGTGCCAGCAGTTTAAAGCTGTCCTACAATGAGCAGTTCTTC.

In regard to this clone: This sequence may be a read error, since a much larger clone differs from it by one base. V gene TRBV30 combines with J gene TRBJ1-1; possible D gene TRBD1, 6 bases. The CDR3 extends over 14 amino acids. V lost 2 bases, J lost 4 bases, and 14 bases lay in between. Germline CDR1 GTSNPN, CDR2 SVGIG (reference sequence). CDR3 sequence reads: CAWSQDGGPTEAFF. The CDR3 DNA follows: TGTGCCTGGAGTCAGGACGGGGGGCCCACTGAAGCTTTCTTT.

DNA for the CDR3: TGTGCCAGCAGCGCGCGGGGGCCTGGGGGTGAGCAGTTCTTC. Its protein is CASSARGPGGEQFF. The chain recombines TRBV7-6 with TRBJ2-1; maybe TRBD2 (7 bases). Trimming cost V 5 bases and J 9 bases, with 17 bases left between them. Germline CDR1 reads SGHVS; CDR2 reads FNYEAQ. This CDR3 is 14 amino acids long.

The CDR3 bases are TGTGCCAGCAGCCAAGATTCGACTCCCCTCGAGCAGTACTTC. Its translation is CASSQDSTPLEQYF. V gene TRBV4-2 combines with J gene TRBJ2-7, with unresolved D. The V end was cut by 0 bases, the J end by 6 bases, with 12 bases between. Germline V CDR1 and CDR2: LGHNA, YNFKEQ. This CDR3 contains 14 residues.

The chain links TRBV13 to TRBJ1-3; tentative D call: TRBD1 (5 bases). Germline CDR1 PRHDT, CDR2 FYEKMQ (reference sequence). Between the trimmed V and J ends, which lost 5 bases and 0 bases, there was a span of 11 bases. This CDR3 comprises 15 residues. The CDR3 protein is CASSISGLSGNTIYF. The CDR3, as DNA: TGTGCCAGCAGCATATCGGGACTCTCTGGAAACACCATATATTTT.

This clone has more than one count but fewer than ten. V usage is TRBV19 and J usage is TRBJ1-2, with 7 nucleotides matching TRBD1. V lost 1 base, J lost 3 bases, and 14 bases stayed unmatched. Germline CDR1 reads LNHDA; CDR2 reads SQIVND (reference sequence). The CDR3 spans 18 residues. CDR3 region: CASSIAQPVGTAYYGYTF. The CDR3 DNA follows: TGTGCCAGTAGTATAGCCCAACCGGTTGGGACAGCATACTATGGCTACACCTTC.

As for this clone: With only one base between it and a far larger clone, this is likely a read error. This chain links TRBV4-2 with TRBJ1-2, with 7 nucleotides matching TRBD1. V lost 3 bases to trimming and J lost 4 bases; unmatched junction nucleotides: 17. From germline, CDR1 is LGHNA and CDR2 YNFKEQ. The CDR3 spans 18 residues. CDR3 in DNA: TGTGCCAGCAGCCACGCCACCTCTGACAGGGTTCCTGGCTATGGCTACACCTTC. Its translation: CASSHATSDRVPGYGYTF.

V is TRBV30 and J is TRBJ2-5; no clear D gene. The J call may be in error: the DNA end matches TRBJ2-7 better. The CDR3 runs to 14 residues. CDR1 is GTSNPN, CDR2 SVGIG, per germline (reference sequence). The chain's CDR3 is CAWKWTTLTYEQYF. DNA of the CDR3: TGTGCCTGGAAATGGACCACTTTGACGTACGAGCAGTACTTC.

This clone appeared a few times. This chain uses TRBV6-1 with TRBJ1-1; a possible D gene is TRBD1 (5 bases). V shed 5 bases and J shed 1 base, with 14 bases lying between them. The CDR3 totals 15 residues. Germline V CDR1 and CDR2: MNHNS, SASEGT. As DNA, the CDR3 is TGTGCCAGCAGTACCTACAGGACGGGGAACACTGAAGCTTTCTTT. This sequence encodes CASSTYRTGNTEAFF.

The CDR3 DNA reads TGCGCCAGCAGCGCCGGGACAGGGACCGTGGACGAGCAGTACTTC. Translation: CASSAGTGTVDEQYF. V usage is TRBV5-1 and J usage is TRBJ2-7, with TRBD1 matching 9 bases. Germline lookup yields CDR1 SGHRS and CDR2 YFSETQ. After removal of 4 bases from V and 5 bases from J, the junction contained 10 bases not matched to a gene. The CDR3 sequence is 15 residues long.

Of note for this clone: A far larger clone is off by one base, so a read error is likely. The sample holds other DNA sequences that translate to the same CDR3. The rearrangement uses TRBV1 and TRBJ1-2. TRBV1 is a documented pseudogene. This CDR3 has 14 residues. CDR3 loop: CTTTLRGRPCGYTF. CDR3 nucleotides: TGCACCACCACACTAAGAGGGCGGCCCTGCGGCTACACCTTC.

This chain joins TRBV28 and TRBJ2-3; 12 positions agree with TRBD2. The V segment lost 5 bases and the J segment 9 bases; nucleotides outside the gene matches: 15. The CDR3 runs 17 residues. Germline loops: CDR1 MDHEN, CDR2 SYDVKM. For the CDR3, the DNA is TGTGCCAGCAGTCCCGCCCGGCTAGCGGGAGGGCCCCGGACGCAGTATTTT. Its protein is CASSPARLAGGPRTQYF.

This chain connects TRBV7-9 to TRBJ2-7, with 7 bases aligning to TRBD2. The J segment lost 3 bases and the V segment lost 0 bases, leaving 2 bases of the junction unmatched. The CDR3 totals 14 residues. Germline lookup yields CDR1 SEHNR and CDR2 FQNEAQ (reference sequence). The CDR3 sequence: CASSLAGTIYEQYF. As DNA, the CDR3 is TGTGCCAGCAGCTTAGCTGGGACTATCTACGAGCAGTACTTC.

This chain joins TRBV6-6 and TRBJ2-7; D gene ambiguous. V dropped 5 bases and J dropped 3 bases, with 8 bases sitting between them. Germline V gene sequence: CDR1 MNHNY, CDR2 SVGAGI (reference sequence). The CDR3 consists of 12 residues. Here the CDR3 reads CASSATGYEQYF. CDR3 DNA sequence: TGTGCCAGCAGTGCGACGGGCTACGAGCAGTACTTC.

Only a few counts were recorded for this clone. Compared with germline, one end of the junction differs, possibly owing to a read error. The sample holds other DNA sequences that translate to the same CDR3. The chain combines TRBV7-6 with TRBJ2-1; TRBD2 matches at 9 bases. Germline V lookup: CDR1 SGHVS, CDR2 FNYEAQ. There are 15 residues in the CDR3. In DNA, the CDR3 is TGTGCCAGCAGCCTAGCGGGGTCCTCTTACAATGAGCAGTTCTTC. This encodes CASSLAGSSYNEQFF.

The chain joins TRBV5-4 to TRBJ2-3, with 11 bases fitting TRBD2. Trimming removed 0 bases from V and 6 bases from J; junction bases left unmatched: 6. The length of the CDR3 is 16 residues. The germline gives CDR1 SGHNT, CDR2 YYREEE (reference sequence). The CDR3 spells CASSLAILAGEDTQYF. The CDR3 DNA sequence: TGTGCCAGCAGCTTGGCAATACTAGCGGGAGAGGATACGCAGTATTTT.

The genes are TRBV29-1 and TRBJ2-7, with 9 bases fitting TRBD2. This CDR3 spans 15 amino acids. Germline V CDR1 and CDR2: SQVTM, ANQGSEA. The ends lost 4 bases at V and 2 bases at J; junction bases unmatched: 9. DNA for the CDR3: TGCAGCGTTGTGGGGCTAGCGGGGAGAACCTACGAGCAGTACTTC. Residues: CSVVGLAGRTYEQYF.

The rearrangement joins TRBV30 to TRBJ2-5, with D unresolved. Germline CDR1 GTSNPN, CDR2 SVGIG (reference sequence). Trimming cost V 3 bases and J 5 bases, with 13 bases left between them. This CDR3 spans 13 amino acids. CDR3 nucleotide sequence: TGTGCCTGGAGGCCACCTGGGCGGGAGACCCAGTACTTC. Amino acid sequence: CAWRPPGRETQYF.

About this clone: A read error may explain this, as a much larger clone is one base away. V is TRBV28 and J is TRBJ2-2; 8 bases match TRBD1. The CDR3 loop spans 15 amino acids. Germline-derived CDR1 and CDR2 are MDHEN and SYDVKM. V shed 6 bases and J 6 bases; nucleotides not matched to a gene: 9. CDR3 nucleotides: TGTGCCAGCAGCCGTCGGACAGGGTTCGCCGGGGAGCTGTTTTTT. Protein product: CASSRRTGFAGELFF. Full variable domain (remainder filled in from reference TRBV28 and TRBJ2-2): DVKVTQSSRYLVKRTGEKVFLECVQDMDHENMFWYRQDPGLGLRLIYFSYDVKMKEKGDIPEGYSVSREKKERFSLILESASTNQTSMYLCASSRRTGFAGELFFGEGSRLTVL.